The TCR beta chain under discussion was sequenced for a study of blood T cell repertoires in COVID-19. Participants, about 18 to 90 years old, spanned 24 US areas. Either two negative PCRs, clearance, or symptom resolution qualified Cohort 3 donors as recovered. Repertoires were generated with immunoSEQ multiplex PCR, while TCRdb's copy carries only in-frame clones and drops some. There are approximately 270,000 clones in the sample; 85% to 90% occur only once, and approximately 1.6% lies in the top ten. Germline CDR1 and CDR2: MNHEY and SMNVEV (reference sequence). This CDR3 region has 15 residues. After removal of 4 bases from V and 2 bases from J, the junction contained 8 bases not matched to a gene.

This receptor was obtained from a man aged 35 to 55 who had recovered from COVID-19. The sequenced material came from PBMCs or T cells enriched from blood (not recorded which). V gene TRBV27 combines with J gene TRBJ2-7; 7 bases map to TRBD1. The CDR3 loop reads CASSSDRVPPYEQYF. CDR3 coding DNA: TGTGCCAGCAGTTCAGACAGGGTTCCCCCCTACGAGCAGTACTTC.